This T cell receptor beta chain was found in a study of shared clonotypes between healthy human individuals. Findings and caveats of the study: Between several donors, naive CD4 clonotypes were shared at a level of roughly 5.5%. It was anticipated that sequencing depth would influence how many clonotypes donors shared.

The table came from immunoSEQ multiplex PCR; TCRdb's copy has only in-frame clones and leaves some out. The table has some 2,500,000 clones, roughly 93% seen once. The count of this clone is one. Its antigen is unknown. Deletions cut 5 bases from V and 10 bases from J, with 20 bases between. CDR1 LGHNT and CDR2 FRNRAP come from the germline V gene. This CDR3 contains 14 residues. This TCR was recovered from a man in his late teens or twenties in good health. Some clones in this sample may be carry-over from other donors' samples. The chain uses TRBV12-5 and TRBJ1-1; no definite D call. The sequencing sample was made of naive CD4+ T cells from PBMCs. Subset given: CD45RA+ positively selected. CDR3 DNA sequence: TGTGCTAGTGGTCCCCGGGGTGGCGCAGTAGGAGCTTTCTTT. It specifies CASGPRGGAVGAFF.